These 6 T cell receptor beta chains came from one sample sequenced in a study of T-cell memory formation after mild COVID-19. TCRdb reprocessed the 5' RACE reads with MiXCR, giving one entry per CDR3 protein. The data show 200,000 to 250,000 distinct CDR3 sequences, 9.5% to 10% seen once. Material: PBMCs or a T cell subset sorted from them (not recorded which). The receptor set was obtained from a man aged 18 to 35 who had mild COVID-19 (a few samples of this study predate the infection). Cell type and time point are not known.

This clonotype was seen a few times. The chain is built from TRBV5-1 and TRBJ2-5; tentatively, D is TRBD2 (6 bases). V dropped 5 bases and J dropped 7 bases, with 18 bases sitting between them. CDR3 length: 14 residues. CDR1 is SGHRS, CDR2 YFSETQ, per germline. The CDR3 here is CASSFGPGEGTQYF. The DNA of the CDR3 is TGCGCCAGCAGTTTTGGCCCGGGGGAAGGGACCCAGTACTTC.

The rearrangement links TRBV7-2 to TRBJ2-4; TRBD2 aligns across 7 bases. Germline V gene sequence: CDR1 SGHTA, CDR2 FQGNSA. This CDR3 has 13 residues. J gave up 8 bases and V 7 bases, and 8 bases lay outside the gene matches. Written as DNA, the CDR3 is TGTGCCAGCACCTTGGGAGGGACGGACATTCAGTACTTC. Amino acid sequence: CASTLGGTDIQYF.

This clonotype was seen at least ten times. The chain is built from TRBV4-1 and TRBJ1-5, with D uncertain. CDR3 length: 17 residues. With 1 base removed from V and 2 bases from J, the gap between germline ends came to 15 bases. Per the germline V gene, CDR1 is MGHRA and CDR2 is YSYEKL. The CDR3 region has the DNA TGCGCCAGCAGCCAAGGTTCGCGACTTTTGGGCAATCAGCCCCAGCATTTT. Its protein product is CASSQGSRLLGNQPQHF.

This clonotype has more than one count but fewer than ten. This rearrangement joins TRBV19 to TRBJ2-1; D possibly corresponds to TRBD2 (5 bases). This CDR3 is built from 12 residues. CDR1 is LNHDA, CDR2 SQIVND, per germline (reference sequence). V shed 4 bases and J shed 5 bases, with 6 bases lying between them. CDR3 coding DNA: TGTGCCAGTAGTAAGGGAGACAATGAGCAGTTCTTC. This encodes CASSKGDNEQFF.

J is TRBJ2-1 and V is TRBV11-2, with 7 bases fitting TRBD1. Trimming at V came to 4 bases and at J to 9 bases, leaving 6 bases not matched to a gene. The CDR3 has 13 amino acids. Germline V gene sequence: CDR1 SGHAT, CDR2 FQNNGV. The DNA of the CDR3 is TGTGCCAGCAGCTCACTAGACAGGGCTGAGCAGTTCTTC. Its translation is CASSSLDRAEQFF.

This clonotype was counted a few times. The chain has TRBV6-5 and TRBJ2-2; possible D gene TRBD2, 7 bases. Germline assignment: CDR1 MNHEY and CDR2 SVGAGI. The length of the CDR3 is 15 residues. With 2 bases removed from V and 7 bases from J, the gap between germline ends came to 14 bases. CDR3: CASSYRGGLNGELFF. The CDR3 DNA reads TGTGCCAGCAGTTACAGGGGGGGGCTGAACGGGGAGCTGTTTTTT.